These 32 T cell receptor beta chains were all obtained from the same sample, sequenced in a study of control samples from healthy donors and cancer patients. This table comes from immunoSEQ multiplex PCR, and its TCRdb copy is limited to in-frame clones, with some not included. This table has some 120,000 clones, 75% to 95% appearing once. The sample consisted of blood. Receptors originate from a man between 18 and 35 years old in good health.

The chain couples TRBV4-2 to TRBJ1-1; TRBD1 might be the D (5 bases). This CDR3 has 14 amino acids. The germline gives CDR1 LGHNA, CDR2 YNFKEQ. V was shortened by 4 bases and J by 5 bases, with 14 bases between the two germline ends. CDR3 sequence (DNA): TGTGCCAGCAGCCCTCCGACCGGGGGAACTGAAGCTTTCTTT. Translation gives CASSPPTGGTEAFF.

V is TRBV9 and J is TRBJ1-6, with D perhaps TRBD1 (5 bases). V was shortened by 4 bases and J by 2 bases, with 13 bases between the two germline ends. The germline V gene has CDR1 SGDLS and CDR2 YYNGEE. The CDR3 runs 16 residues. Here the CDR3 reads CASSFTGTAYNSPLHF. CDR3 DNA: TGTGCCAGCAGCTTCACCGGGACGGCCTATAATTCACCCCTCCACTTT.

The CDR3 DNA follows: TGTGCCAGCTCGCCGCAGGGGGCGCAGGGCTATGGCTACACCTTC. It specifies CASSPQGAQGYGYTF. V usage is TRBV18 and J usage is TRBJ1-2, with 8 bases fitting TRBD1. The CDR3 sequence is 15 residues long. The junction had 10 bases not matched to a gene; V was cut back by 6 bases and J by 4 bases. CDR1 is KGHSH and CDR2 is LQKENI in the germline V gene. Combining the CDR3 with reference TRBV18 and TRBJ1-2 gives the whole variable domain NAGVMQNPRHLVRRRGQEARLRCSPMKGHSHVYWYRQLPEEGLKFMVYLQKENIIDESGMPKERFSAEFPKEGPSILRIQQVVRGDSAAYFCASSPQGAQGYGYTFGSGTRLTVV.

The rearrangement joins TRBV9 to TRBJ2-7; D is ambiguous. Germline V CDR1 and CDR2: SGDLS, YYNGEE. This CDR3 comprises 13 residues. Trimming stripped 4 bases from V and 4 bases from J, with 12 bases between. The CDR3 nucleotides read TGTGCCAGCAGCCCTTTGGGCGGTTACGAGCAGTACTTC. It yields the protein CASSPLGGYEQYF. The complete variable domain, with remaining parts taken from reference TRBV9 and TRBJ2-7, reads DSGVTQTPKHLITATGQRVTLRCSPRSGDLSVYWYQQSLDQGLQFLIQYYNGEERAKGNILERFSAQQFPDLHSELNLSSLELGDSALYFCASSPLGGYEQYFGPGTRLTVT.

The table lists this clone with a count of one. V usage is TRBV27 and J usage is TRBJ1-1; D call uncertain. The germline gives CDR1 MNHEY, CDR2 SMNVEV (reference sequence). V was cut by 2 bases and J by 7 bases, with 11 bases left in between. The CDR3 spans 13 residues. Written as DNA, the CDR3 is TGTGCCAGCAGTTTAGCGGGAAGCGGTGAAGCTTTCTTT. Translated: CASSLAGSGEAFF.

The V and J genes are TRBV11-2 and TRBJ2-2; 13 nucleotides line up with TRBD2. Germline V gene lookup returns CDR1 SGHAT and CDR2 FQNNGV. This CDR3 is built from 15 residues. After removal of 5 bases from V and 8 bases from J, the junction contained 5 bases not matched to a gene. In DNA form, the CDR3 reads TGTGCCAGCAGCACTAGCGGGGGGGCTTCTGGGGAGCTGTTTTTT. It encodes CASSTSGGASGELFF.

The chain links TRBV30 to TRBJ2-7; D ambiguous. V shed 5 bases and J shed 2 bases, with 13 bases lying between them. The germline gives CDR1 GTSNPN, CDR2 SVGIG (reference sequence). The CDR3 contains 13 residues. The CDR3 DNA follows: TGTGCCTGGTCCCCCAATGTCCCCTACGAGCAGTACTTC. It is translated as CAWSPNVPYEQYF.

The chain employs TRBV1 and TRBJ1-1; TRBD1 reflects the table's D call only, with no check against the DNA. TRBV1 is labeled a pseudogene. This CDR3 spans 13 amino acids. CDR3 DNA: TGCACCAGCAGCCAGGAAAGGACAGGGCGGTCTTTCTTT. Translating it yields CTSSQERTGRSFF.

The rearrangement uses TRBV18 and TRBJ1-5; perhaps TRBD1 as D (5 bases). This CDR3 has 16 residues. Germline assignment: CDR1 KGHSH and CDR2 LQKENI. V shed 5 bases and J shed 0 bases, with 14 bases lying between them. This CDR3 reads CASSTGTAYSNQPQHF. CDR3 nucleotides: TGTGCCAGCTCAACGGGGACCGCTTATAGCAATCAGCCCCAGCATTTT.

This clone was found once. The genes are TRBV12-3 or TRBV12-4 and TRBJ1-1; D is possibly TRBD1 (5 bases). Between the trimmed V and J ends, which lost 4 bases and 3 bases, there was a span of 9 bases. This CDR3 has 13 amino acids. The CDR3: CASSSLRDTEAFF. CDR3 coding DNA: TGTGCCAGCAGTTCCCTCAGGGACACTGAAGCTTTCTTT.

The chain has TRBV2 and TRBJ2-1; 9 positions match TRBD2. Trimming removed 7 bases from V and 2 bases from J; junction bases left unmatched: 6. Germline lookup yields CDR1 SNHLY and CDR2 FYNNEI. The CDR3 consists of 15 residues. The CDR3 nucleotides read TGTGCCAGCACCCGGCTAGCGGGGACCTACAATGAGCAGTTCTTC. Translating gives CASTRLAGTYNEQFF.

This sequence joins TRBV7-6 and TRBJ1-2; D gene ambiguous. The V and J ends lost 4 bases and 3 bases respectively, with 15 bases between them. CDR1 and CDR2 from the germline V gene are SGHVS and FNYEAQ. CDR3 size: 15 residues. In DNA form, the CDR3 reads TGTGCCAGCAGCTCCTCCCCAAGCGGCGACTATGGCTACACCTTC. Translation gives CASSSSPSGDYGYTF.

The chain uses TRBV7-2 and TRBJ1-4; the match to TRBD1 covers 9 bases. CDR1 is SGHTA and CDR2 is FQGNSA in the germline V gene. The CDR3 is made up of 15 amino acids. J was trimmed by 6 bases and V by 4 bases; bases with no gene match: 6. CDR3 nucleotide sequence: TGTGCCAGCAGCTCGACAGGGGGTTTGGATGAAAAACTGTTTTTT. This sequence encodes CASSSTGGLDEKLFF.

The gene calls are TRBV7-9 and TRBJ1-2; a possible D gene is TRBD1 (6 bases). Trimming stripped 1 base from V and 8 bases from J, with 17 bases between. This CDR3 spans 15 amino acids. The germline V gene encodes CDR1 SEHNR and CDR2 FQNEAQ (reference sequence). In nucleotides, the CDR3 is TGTGCCAGCAGCTTAGATTCCCGGGCAGGGGCCGGCTACACCTTC. This translates into CASSLDSRAGAGYTF.

This chain joins TRBV7-4 and TRBJ1-2; 7 bases match TRBD1. This CDR3 region has 13 residues. After removal of 3 bases from V and 7 bases from J, the junction contained 5 bases not matched to a gene. Per germline, CDR1 SGHVT and CDR2 SQSDAQ. In DNA form, the CDR3 reads TGTGCCAGCAGCTTGTACAGGGGTCCTGGCTACACCTTC. As protein: CASSLYRGPGYTF. Full variable domain (rest looked up from reference TRBV7-4 and TRBJ1-2): GAGVSQSPRYKVAKRGRDVALRCDSISGHVTLYWYRQTLGQGSEVLTYSQSDAQRDKSGRPSGRFSAERPERSVSTLKIQRTEQGDSAVYLCASSLYRGPGYTFGSGTRLTVV.

J is TRBJ2-2 and V is TRBV5-1; D remains ambiguous. This CDR3 has 15 amino acids. The V gene lost 0 bases and the J gene lost 0 bases, with 6 bases spanning the gap. CDR1 is SGHRS and CDR2 is YFSETQ in the germline V gene. DNA of the CDR3: TGCGCCAGCAGCTTGGTAGGGTCGAACACCGGGGAGCTGTTTTTT. Amino acid sequence: CASSLVGSNTGELFF.

The chain couples TRBV10-3 to TRBJ1-5; D is possibly TRBD1 (5 bases). Trimming stripped 4 bases from V and 0 bases from J, with 7 bases between. This CDR3 comprises 14 residues. Germline V CDR1 and CDR2: ENHRY, SYGVKD. The CDR3 loop reads CAISAGYSNQPQHF. The CDR3, as DNA: TGTGCCATCAGTGCAGGGTATAGCAATCAGCCCCAGCATTTT.

This clone occurred once. The genes are TRBV5-4 and TRBJ2-5; possibly TRBD2 for D (6 bases). V dropped 3 bases and J dropped 5 bases, with 20 bases sitting between them. The CDR3 runs to 16 residues. Germline V gene lookup returns CDR1 SGHNT and CDR2 YYREEE (reference sequence). The CDR3 here is CASSSLLSGLVETQYF. CDR3 in DNA: TGTGCCAGCAGCTCGCTCTTAAGCGGGCTTGTGGAGACCCAGTACTTC.

CDR3 amino acids: CASIGVPGNQPQHF. As DNA, the CDR3 is TGTGCCAGCATCGGAGTCCCCGGCAATCAGCCCCAGCATTTT. The rearrangement joins TRBV6-5 to TRBJ1-5; D gene uncertain. Germline V gene lookup returns CDR1 MNHEY and CDR2 SVGAGI. The CDR3 is 14 amino acids. V dropped 7 bases and J dropped 2 bases, with 12 bases sitting between them.

The chain uses TRBV12-5 and TRBJ2-3, with D tentatively TRBD1 (6 bases). The germline gives CDR1 LGHNT, CDR2 FRNRAP. The V end lost 5 bases, the J end lost 3 bases, and 15 bases lay between the germline ends. The CDR3 has 15 residues. In DNA form, the CDR3 reads TGTGCTAGTGGTCTGCTTACAGGGTATACAGATACGCAGTATTTT. As protein: CASGLLTGYTDTQYF.

This clone was detected only once. The chain is built from TRBV9 and TRBJ2-5; 9 nucleotides agree with TRBD2. The germline gives CDR1 SGDLS, CDR2 YYNGEE. V was pared by 0 bases and J by 7 bases, with 19 bases of the junction left unmatched. This CDR3 spans 19 amino acids. In DNA form, the CDR3 reads TGTGCCAGCAGCGTAGCTCCGCAGGTCTCGTCTAGCGGGGAACGGACCCAGTACTTC. Translated: CASSVAPQVSSSGERTQYF. Full variable domain (remainder filled in from reference TRBV9 and TRBJ2-5): DSGVTQTPKHLITATGQRVTLRCSPRSGDLSVYWYQQSLDQGLQFLIQYYNGEERAKGNILERFSAQQFPDLHSELNLSSLELGDSALYFCASSVAPQVSSSGERTQYFGPGTRLLVL.

CDR3 sequence reads: CASSHLLETQYF. DNA of the CDR3: TGTGCCAGCAGCCACCTTTTGGAGACCCAGTACTTC. The chain combines TRBV12-3 or TRBV12-4 with TRBJ2-5; D is uncertain. V was clipped by 6 bases and J by 5 bases, with 10 bases between them. This CDR3 has 12 residues.

The V and J genes are TRBV4-1 and TRBJ1-5; TRBD1 matches at 9 bases. J lost 5 bases, V lost 4 bases, and 9 bases had no gene match. The germline V gene has CDR1 MGHRA and CDR2 YSYEKL. The length of the CDR3 is 16 residues. CDR3 in DNA: TGCGCCAGCAGCCGTTTACCGGGACAGGGCTATCAGCCCCAGCATTTT. This codes for CASSRLPGQGYQPQHF.

The chain is built from TRBV11-1 and TRBJ2-3; D may be TRBD2 (5 bases). Germline values: CDR1 SGHAT, CDR2 FQDESV (reference sequence). The CDR3 extends over 13 amino acids. V was trimmed by 5 bases and J by 8 bases, leaving 14 bases between them. The CDR3 reads CASSQAERVTQYF. The DNA for the CDR3 is TGTGCCAGCAGCCAAGCGGAGAGGGTTACGCAGTATTTT.

The chain has TRBV7-9 and TRBJ2-7, with D perhaps TRBD2 (5 bases). The CDR3 loop spans 14 amino acids. The germline gives CDR1 SEHNR, CDR2 FQNEAQ (reference sequence). V shed 5 bases and J shed 4 bases, with 15 bases lying between them. The CDR3 reads CASSPRAAEYEQYF. DNA for the CDR3: TGTGCCAGCAGCCCGAGGGCAGCTGAATACGAGCAGTACTTC.

The chain joins TRBV19 to TRBJ1-4, with a tentative D call TRBD1 (6 bases). The CDR3 extends over 16 amino acids. Germline CDR1 LNHDA, CDR2 SQIVND (reference sequence). Between the trimmed V and J ends, which lost 3 bases and 7 bases, there was a span of 18 bases. CDR3 amino acids: CASSIPGPGASEKLFF. CDR3 DNA: TGTGCCAGTAGTATCCCCGGTCCGGGGGCTAGTGAAAAACTGTTTTTT.

V usage is TRBV5-1 and J usage is TRBJ1-1, with D uncertain. The CDR3 loop spans 14 amino acids. Trimming took off 4 bases at V and 3 bases at J, with 13 bases between the two ends. CDR1 and CDR2 (germline): SGHRS, YFSETQ. CDR3 coding DNA: TGCGCCAGCAGCACCGAATCAAGTGACACTGAAGCTTTCTTT. Translation: CASSTESSDTEAFF.

The CDR3 spells CASSIPALTDTQYF. CDR3 nucleotides: TGTGCCAGCAGCATTCCGGCACTCACAGATACGCAGTATTTT. This chain uses TRBV5-5 with TRBJ2-3; no definite D call. The CDR3 covers 14 residues. CDR1 and CDR2 from the germline V gene are SGHKS and YYEKEE (reference sequence). Trimming cost V 4 bases and J 2 bases, with 11 bases left between them.

The CDR3 DNA reads TGCAGAGCTCGGGCAGGGGATGGCTACACCTTC. It translates to CRARAGDGYTF. This rearrangement joins TRBV20-1 to TRBJ1-2, with D possibly matching TRBD1 (6 bases). The germline CDR1 and CDR2 sequences are DFQATT and SNEGSKA (reference sequence). The CDR3 totals 11 residues.

The gene calls are TRBV7-6 and TRBJ1-1, with a tentative D call TRBD1 (5 bases). V dropped 0 bases and J dropped 4 bases, with 18 bases sitting between them. Germline-derived CDR1 and CDR2 are SGHVS and FNYEAQ. This CDR3 has 17 amino acids. CDR3 amino acids: CASSLAPGVIGGTEAFF. DNA for the CDR3: TGTGCCAGCAGCTTAGCACCGGGTGTCATTGGGGGCACTGAAGCTTTCTTT. The variable domain in full, with the rest retrieved from reference TRBV7-6 and TRBJ1-1, is GAGVSQSPRYKVTKRGQDVALRCDPISGHVSLYWYRQALGQGPEFLTYFNYEAQQDKSGLPNDRFSAERPEGSISTLTIQRTEQRDSAMYRCASSLAPGVIGGTEAFFGQGTRLTVV.

This chain links TRBV6-4 with TRBJ1-1; D is unclear. The CDR3 is 13 amino acids. Trimming took off 3 bases at V and 5 bases at J, with 10 bases between the two ends. The germline gives CDR1 MRHNA, CDR2 SNTAGT. The CDR3 sequence: CASSEAFGTEAFF. In nucleotides, the CDR3 is TGTGCCAGCAGTGAGGCATTTGGGACTGAAGCTTTCTTT.

The rearrangement joins TRBV18 to TRBJ2-1, with D uncertain. Germline V gene sequence: CDR1 KGHSH, CDR2 LQKENI. V was trimmed by 4 bases and J by 9 bases, leaving 16 bases between them. CDR3 length: 14 residues. CDR3 in amino acids: CASSLPDHVGEQFF. For the CDR3, the DNA is TGTGCCAGCTCACTCCCAGACCACGTAGGTGAGCAGTTCTTC.